This is a list of T cell receptor beta chains from one sample in a study of neurological immune-mediated disorders. TCRdb reanalysed the 5' RACE reads using MiXCR and keeps one entry per CDR3 protein. Of 65,000 to 95,000 distinct CDR3 sequences in the sample, 5% to 6% are singletons; the top ten hold 6.5% to 9%. Sequencing input: PBMCs. The receptors come from a woman aged 60 to 75 with multiple sclerosis. Both conserved end residues are part of each CDR3. Each record gives: clone size, V gene, J gene, D gene, CDR3 DNA, CDR3 protein. The D gene is left open where the match is weak. The listing skips clone size in some rows; elsewhere it reads once, few, many or a size class.

many	TRBV7-2	TRBJ1-1	.	TGTGCCAGCAGCTCTGGAAGGGACGGCAACACTGAAGCTTTCTTT	CASSSGRDGNTEAFF
many	TRBV11-1	TRBJ1-4	.	TGTGCCAGCAGCTCCGGGACATCGGATGAAAAACTGTTTTTT	CASSSGTSDEKLFF
many	TRBV4-1	TRBJ1-1	.	TGCGCCAGCGGACCAATAGGGACCCCGGGGAGGAACACTGAAGCTTTCTTT	CASGPIGTPGRNTEAFF
many	TRBV20-1	TRBJ1-2	TRBD1	TGCAGTGCTGCACGACAGGGGAGTAACTATGGCTACACCTTC	CSAARQGSNYGYTF
many	TRBV18	TRBJ2-6	TRBD2	TGTGCCAGCTCACCACCGTCGTCTAGCGGATATTCTGGGGCCAACGTCCTGACTTTC	CASSPPSSSGYSGANVLTF
.	TRBV18	TRBJ1-1	.	TGTGCCAGCTCACCCAACTTAAGCAGGGGACCCACTGAAGCTTTCTTT	CASSPNLSRGPTEAFF
.	TRBV11-2	TRBJ2-1	TRBD2	TGTGCCAGCAGTTCCGGGACTAGGGGGAACTCCTACAATGAGCAGTTCTTC	CASSSGTRGNSYNEQFF
many	TRBV5-1	TRBJ1-6	TRBD1	TGCGCCAGCAGCTTGGCGGGACAGAATAATTCACCCCTCCACTTT	CASSLAGQNNSPLHF
many	TRBV6-6	TRBJ2-2	.	TGTGCCAGCAGTTACTCGAGCACGACCGGGGAGCTGTTTTTT	CASSYSSTTGELFF
many	TRBV20-1	TRBJ1-2	.	TGCAGTGTCTCAGACAACCGGGCCAACCTTGGCTACACCTTC	CSVSDNRANLGYTF
many	TRBV4-2	TRBJ1-4	.	TGTGCCAGCAGCCCGGTCGCTAGGGGAGATGGCAATGAAAAACTGTTTTTT	CASSPVARGDGNEKLFF
many	TRBV20-1	TRBJ2-1	TRBD2	TGCAGTGCTCCCGGGACTAGAGCCTACAATGAGCAGTTCTTC	CSAPGTRAYNEQFF
few	TRBV18	TRBJ1-1	.	TGTGCCAGCTCACCACGGGACACCACTGAAGCTTTCTTT	CASSPRDTTEAFF
many	TRBV12-3/TRBV12-4	TRBJ1-1	.	TGTGCCAGCAGGCGACAGGAGATCACTGAAGCTTTCTTT	CASRRQEITEAFF
.	TRBV4-2	TRBJ2-2	.	TGTGCCAGCAGCGTCCACCGGAGCACCGGGGAGCTGTTTTTT	CASSVHRSTGELFF
few	TRBV9	TRBJ2-7	.	TGTGCCAGCAGCGTTGAGGCGGGAGTCAGGGGCTACGAGCAGTACTTC	CASSVEAGVRGYEQYF
many	TRBV20-1	TRBJ1-5	.	TGCAGTGCTGGGAGGGGAGCGGATCAGCCCCAGCATTTT	CSAGRGADQPQHF
many	TRBV20-1	TRBJ2-3	TRBD2	TGCAGTGCTAGAACTTGGGCTAGCGGGGGGAGAGGCACAGATACGCAGTATTTT	CSARTWASGGRGTDTQYF
many	TRBV20-1	TRBJ2-3	.	TGCAGTGCTAGAGCGGGGGCCTCCACAGATACGCAGTATTTT	CSARAGASTDTQYF
few	TRBV13	TRBJ2-4	.	TGTGCCAGCAGCTTACGTCCGAAGGGTCTGAACATTCAGTACTTC	CASSLRPKGLNIQYF
.	TRBV18	TRBJ1-5	.	TGTGCCAGCTCACCCCTCCAAAGCAATCAGCCCCAGCATTTT	CASSPLQSNQPQHF
many	TRBV27	TRBJ1-5	TRBD1	TGTGCCAGCAAACCGGGACAGGGCCCCAATCAGCCCCAGCATTTT	CASKPGQGPNQPQHF
many	TRBV3-1	TRBJ1-6	.	TGTGCCAGCAGCCAAGATTTGGGGCACGTAGTCTCACCCCTCCACTTT	CASSQDLGHVVSPLHF
.	TRBV27	TRBJ2-1	TRBD2	TGTGCCAGCAGTCTAGCGGGGCCGAATGAGCAGTTCTTC	CASSLAGPNEQFF
many	TRBV6-5	TRBJ2-5	.	TGTGCCAGCAGGGAGACTGGATGGGTCGGAGGAGAGACCCAGTACTTC	CASRETGWVGGETQYF
many	TRBV7-8	TRBJ2-7	.	TGTGCCAGCAGCCCCCGATTAGAATACGAGCAGTACTTC	CASSPRLEYEQYF
many	TRBV7-9	TRBJ2-5	TRBD2	TGTGCCAGCAGCCACCAGCGGGGGTTAGAGACCCAGTACTTC	CASSHQRGLETQYF
once	TRBV20-1	TRBJ2-7	.	TGCAGTGCCATACAGGGTTCCTACGAGCAGTACTTC	CSAIQGSYEQYF
many	TRBV20-1	TRBJ2-1	.	TGCAGTGCTAGTGGAGGGAACTACAATGAGCAGTTCTTC	CSASGGNYNEQFF
many	TRBV5-1	TRBJ2-1	.	TGCGCCAGCAGCGAGGCCCCAGTCTACAATGAGCAGTTCTTC	CASSEAPVYNEQFF
many	TRBV7-9	TRBJ1-2	TRBD1	TGTGCCAGCAGCTTAGCGGGCCAGGGGGCGATCTATGGCTACACCTTC	CASSLAGQGAIYGYTF